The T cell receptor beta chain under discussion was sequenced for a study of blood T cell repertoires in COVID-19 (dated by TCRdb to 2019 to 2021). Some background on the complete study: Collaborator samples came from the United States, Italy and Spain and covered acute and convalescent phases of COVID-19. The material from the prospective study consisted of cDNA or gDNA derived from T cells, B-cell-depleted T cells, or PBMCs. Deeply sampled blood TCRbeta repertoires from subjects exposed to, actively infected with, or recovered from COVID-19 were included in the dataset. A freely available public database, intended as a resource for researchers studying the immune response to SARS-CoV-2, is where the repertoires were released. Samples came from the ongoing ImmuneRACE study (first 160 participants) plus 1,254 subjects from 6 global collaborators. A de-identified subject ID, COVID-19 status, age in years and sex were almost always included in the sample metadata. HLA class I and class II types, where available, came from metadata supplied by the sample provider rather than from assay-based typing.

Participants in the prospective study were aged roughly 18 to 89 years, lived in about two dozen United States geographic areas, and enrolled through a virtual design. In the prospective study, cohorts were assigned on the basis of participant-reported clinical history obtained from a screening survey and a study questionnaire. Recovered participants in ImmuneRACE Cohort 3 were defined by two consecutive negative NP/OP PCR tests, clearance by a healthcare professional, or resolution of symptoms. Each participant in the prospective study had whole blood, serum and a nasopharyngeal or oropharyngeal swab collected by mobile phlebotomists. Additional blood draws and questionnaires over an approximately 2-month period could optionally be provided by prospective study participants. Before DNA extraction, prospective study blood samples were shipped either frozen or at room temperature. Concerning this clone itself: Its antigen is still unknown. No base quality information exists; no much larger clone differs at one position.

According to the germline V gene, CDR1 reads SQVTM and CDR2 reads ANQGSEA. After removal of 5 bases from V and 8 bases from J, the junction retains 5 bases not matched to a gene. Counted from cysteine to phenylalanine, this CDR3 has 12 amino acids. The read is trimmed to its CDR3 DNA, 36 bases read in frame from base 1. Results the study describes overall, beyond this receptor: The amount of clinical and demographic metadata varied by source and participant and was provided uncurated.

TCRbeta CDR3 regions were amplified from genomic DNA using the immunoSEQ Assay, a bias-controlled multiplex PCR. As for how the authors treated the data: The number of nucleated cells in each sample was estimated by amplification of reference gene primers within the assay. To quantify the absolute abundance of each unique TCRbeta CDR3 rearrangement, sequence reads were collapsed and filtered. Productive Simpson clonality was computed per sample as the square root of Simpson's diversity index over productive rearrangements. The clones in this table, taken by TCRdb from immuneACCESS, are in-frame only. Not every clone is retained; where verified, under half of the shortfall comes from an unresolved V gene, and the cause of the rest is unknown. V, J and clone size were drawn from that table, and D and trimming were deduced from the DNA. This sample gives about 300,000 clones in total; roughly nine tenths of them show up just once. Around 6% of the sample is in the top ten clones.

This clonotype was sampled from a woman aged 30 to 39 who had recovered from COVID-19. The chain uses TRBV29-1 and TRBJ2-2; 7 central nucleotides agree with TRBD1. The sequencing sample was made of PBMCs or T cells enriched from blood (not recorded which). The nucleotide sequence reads TGCAGCGTTTTACAGGGGATAGGGGAGCTGTTTTTT. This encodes CSVLQGIGELFF.